Below are 2 T cell receptor beta chains sequenced from a single sample in a study of T and B cells in COVID-19 patients. BIOMED2 TRB-A/B primer pools were used in multiplex TRB PCR. TCRdb called the multiplex PCR reads again in MiXCR, with one record for every CDR3 protein. The table shows some 9,100 distinct CDR3 sequences, with about 28% occurring only once. Each TRB amplification used about 250-550 ng of genomic DNA from blood. The sequencing input was blood. Source of these receptors: a human donor who had recovered from COVID-19.

The V gene is TRBV7-9, the J gene TRBJ2-3; weak D call: TRBD2 (5 bases). This CDR3 comprises 15 residues. Germline assignment: CDR1 SEHNR and CDR2 FQNEAQ (reference sequence). V was cut by 5 bases and J by 2 bases, with 14 bases left in between. This CDR3 reads CASSPGNLLTDTQYF. Here the CDR3 DNA reads TGTGCCAGCAGCCCCGGGAACCTACTCACAGATACGCAGTATTTT.

Of note for this clonotype: One junction end does not reproduce the germline sequence, and a read error may be involved. The rearrangement uses TRBV4-3 and TRBJ2-2, with 11 bases identical to TRBD2. Germline V lookup: CDR1 LGHNA, CDR2 YSLEER. The CDR3 is 15 residues long. The CDR3 nucleotides read TGTGCCAGCAGCCAAGATAGCGGGGGGGCCGGGGAGCTGTTTTTT. It translates to CASSQDSGGAGELFF.